The rows below give T cell receptor beta chains drawn from one sample of a study of shared clonotypes between healthy human individuals. The assay was immunoSEQ multiplex PCR, and TCRdb's table has in-frame clones only and misses some. The sample has approximately 2,000,000 clones, around 93% seen once. Sequenced material: naive CD8+ T cells from PBMCs. The receptors come from a man younger than 35 in good health. Some clones in this sample may be carry-over from other donors' samples. Each CDR3 is given with its conserved first and last residue. The D gene is left open where the match is weak. Only part of the rows carry a size: once, few, many, or a class if the clone is expanded.

d_call: .
j_call: TRBJ2-7
v_call: TRBV6-5
clone_size: .
cdr3_aa: CASSVNSYEQYF
cdr3_nt: TGTGCCAGCAGCGTCAACTCCTACGAGCAGTACTTC

d_call: .
j_call: TRBJ2-1
v_call: TRBV27
clone_size: .
cdr3_aa: CASSFALSSYNEQFF
cdr3_nt: TGTGCCAGCAGTTTTGCCTTGAGCTCCTACAATGAGCAGTTCTTC

d_call: TRBD1
j_call: TRBJ2-2
v_call: TRBV4-3
clone_size: .
cdr3_aa: CASSPPDRGDTGELFF
cdr3_nt: TGCGCCAGCAGCCCCCCCGACAGGGGTGACACCGGGGAGCTGTTTTTT

d_call: .
j_call: TRBJ2-3
v_call: TRBV19
clone_size: .
cdr3_aa: CASSWTKWDTQYF
cdr3_nt: TGTGCCAGTAGTTGGACTAAGTGGGATACGCAGTATTTT

d_call: TRBD2
j_call: TRBJ2-6
v_call: TRBV7-9
clone_size: .
cdr3_aa: CASSSRETGANVLTF
cdr3_nt: TGTGCCAGCAGCTCGCGGGAGACTGGGGCCAACGTCCTGACTTTC

d_call: TRBD1
j_call: TRBJ1-2
v_call: TRBV27
clone_size: .
cdr3_aa: CASSLGRGREGYTF
cdr3_nt: TGTGCCAGCAGTTTAGGCAGGGGGCGGGAAGGCTACACCTTC

d_call: .
j_call: TRBJ2-3
v_call: TRBV1
clone_size: .
cdr3_aa: CTSNQGASGRRGTDTQYF
cdr3_nt: TGCACCAGCAACCAAGGGGCTAGCGGGAGACGGGGCACAGATACGCAGTATTTT

d_call: .
j_call: TRBJ2-7
v_call: TRBV11-2
clone_size: .
cdr3_aa: CASSTRVGGVYEQYF
cdr3_nt: TGTGCCAGCAGTACGAGGGTCGGGGGCGTCTACGAGCAGTACTTC

d_call: .
j_call: TRBJ1-4
v_call: TRBV5-4
clone_size: .
cdr3_aa: CASSLPDGPYEKLFF
cdr3_nt: TGTGCCAGCAGCTTGCCAGACGGACCCTATGAAAAACTGTTTTTT

d_call: TRBD1
j_call: TRBJ1-2
v_call: TRBV29-1
clone_size: .
cdr3_aa: CSVRTGYGYTF
cdr3_nt: TGCAGCGTTCGGACAGGCTATGGCTACACCTTC

d_call: .
j_call: TRBJ2-7
v_call: TRBV15
clone_size: once
cdr3_aa: CATSRDWEYEQYF
cdr3_nt: TGTGCCACCAGCAGAGATTGGGAGTACGAGCAGTACTTC

d_call: TRBD2
j_call: TRBJ2-1
v_call: TRBV11-2
clone_size: once
cdr3_aa: CASSLSGLAGIEQFF
cdr3_nt: TGTGCCAGCAGCCTATCGGGACTAGCGGGAATCGAGCAGTTCTTC